A single sample gave rise to the 11 T cell receptor beta chains below, sequenced in a study of blood T cell repertoires in COVID-19. Here immunoSEQ multiplex PCR was the method, and the copy in TCRdb shows in-frame clones only, minus some. The sample has 30,000 to 35,000 clones, over 70% seen once. Material: peripheral blood. These receptors were obtained from a man in his sixties with active COVID-19.

This clone has just one count. The V gene is TRBV30, the J gene TRBJ2-3; D is ambiguous. The CDR3 is 14 amino acids. CDR1 and CDR2 (germline): GTSNPN, SVGIG (reference sequence). Trimming stripped 0 bases from V and 1 base from J, with 8 bases between. The CDR3 loop is CAWSVQVGTDTQYF. CDR3 in DNA: TGTGCCTGGAGTGTGCAAGTAGGCACAGATACGCAGTATTTT.

V usage is TRBV11-2 and J usage is TRBJ1-6; 7 bases match TRBD1. Looked up from germline, CDR1 is SGHAT and CDR2 is FQNNGV. Germline trimming cut 3 bases from V and 13 bases from J; bases unmatched to any gene: 9. CDR3 length: 14 residues. For the CDR3, the DNA is TGTGCCAGCAGCTTCGGGACAGAGACGCCCCCCCTCCACTTT. It yields the protein CASSFGTETPPLHF.

CDR3 bases: TGTGCCACCAGTCCAAGCCGGGACAGGGTTGCTGGTGAGCAGTTCTTC. Protein product: CATSPSRDRVAGEQFF. The chain employs TRBV24-1 and TRBJ2-1; 9 bases match TRBD1. V was pared by 6 bases and J by 9 bases, with 14 bases of the junction left unmatched. CDR1 and CDR2 (germline): KGHDR, SFDVKD. This CDR3 spans 16 amino acids.

This chain connects TRBV19 to TRBJ2-1; a weak D match, TRBD2 (6 bases). Looked up from germline, CDR1 is LNHDA and CDR2 is SQIVND (reference sequence). The CDR3 has 14 residues. V dropped 6 bases and J dropped 3 bases, with 12 bases sitting between them. The CDR3 DNA reads TGTGCCAGTAGCGTCGGGGGATTCTACAATGAGCAGTTCTTC. Its protein is CASSVGGFYNEQFF.

The chain carries TRBV7-2 and TRBJ2-7; 7 bases are a match to TRBD2. The CDR3 sequence is 15 residues long. The V gene's germline CDR1 is SGHTA and CDR2 FQGNSA. Trimming cost V 1 base and J 5 bases; bases outside gene matches: 8. The CDR3 sequence: CASSLEAGRTNEQYF. In nucleotides, the CDR3 is TGTGCCAGCAGCTTAGAAGCGGGGAGGACTAACGAGCAGTACTTC.

V is TRBV7-9 and J is TRBJ2-1; the match to TRBD2 covers 10 bases. Germline CDR1 is SEHNR and CDR2 is FQNEAQ (reference sequence). Losses at the gene ends were 2 bases for V and 7 bases for J; bases not matched to a gene: 5. The CDR3 extends over 15 amino acids. Here the CDR3 reads CASSLPLAGANEQFF. The DNA of the CDR3 is TGTGCCAGCAGCTTACCGCTAGCGGGAGCGAATGAGCAGTTCTTC. Complete variable domain (other parts from reference TRBV7-9 and TRBJ2-1): DTGVSQNPRHKITKRGQNVTFRCDPISEHNRLYWYRQTLGQGPEFLTYFQNEAQLEKSRLLSDRFSAERPKGSFSTLEIQRTEQGDSAMYLCASSLPLAGANEQFFGPGTRLTVL.

J is TRBJ1-2 and V is TRBV6-5; TRBD1 might be the D (6 bases). Germline values: CDR1 MNHEY, CDR2 SVGAGI. Trimming removed 7 bases from V and 6 bases from J, with 18 bases in between. The CDR3 is made up of 14 amino acids. The CDR3: CASTRVGGADGYTF. The CDR3, as DNA: TGTGCCAGCACCAGAGTTGGGGGCGCCGATGGCTACACCTTC.

V and J are TRBV2 and TRBJ2-2; 9 bases line up with TRBD2. The CDR3 has 15 residues. The germline V gene encodes CDR1 SNHLY and CDR2 FYNNEI. V shed 4 bases and J 7 bases; nucleotides not matched to a gene: 7. The CDR3, as DNA: TGTGCCAGCAGTGTGCCTAGCGGGAATGGCGGGGAGCTGTTTTTT. Its protein product is CASSVPSGNGGELFF.

The sample holds one count of this clone. This chain links TRBV10-3 with TRBJ2-5; maybe TRBD2 (5 bases). Per germline, CDR1 ENHRY and CDR2 SYGVKD. This CDR3 is built from 12 residues. Trimming took off 6 bases at V and 5 bases at J, with 10 bases between the two ends. The CDR3: CAISTTGETQYF. CDR3 bases: TGTGCCATCAGCACTACGGGGGAGACCCAGTACTTC.

The chain joins TRBV7-8 to TRBJ2-3; D is unclear. This CDR3 has 12 residues. Germline lookup yields CDR1 SGHVS and CDR2 FQNEAQ. Between the trimmed V and J ends, which lost 4 bases and 6 bases, there was a span of 8 bases. The CDR3 sequence is CASSSLSDTQYF. The CDR3 coding sequence is TGTGCCAGCAGCTCGTTATCTGATACGCAGTATTTT. The full variable domain, rest sourced from reference TRBV7-8 and TRBJ2-3, is GAGVSQSPRYKVAKRGQDVALRCDPISGHVSLFWYQQALGQGPEFLTYFQNEAQLDKSGLPSDRFFAERPEGSVSTLKIQRTQQEDSAVYLCASSSLSDTQYFGPGTRLTVL.

This clone came up once. The chain joins TRBV4-1 to TRBJ2-7, with D tentatively TRBD2 (6 bases). V was shortened by 0 bases and J by 4 bases, with 13 bases between the two germline ends. The CDR3 contains 15 residues. Germline assignment: CDR1 MGHRA and CDR2 YSYEKL. The CDR3, as DNA: TGCGCCAGCAGCCAAGACTCGGGAGACAATTACGAGCAGTACTTC. Its translation: CASSQDSGDNYEQYF.